This is a list of T cell receptor beta chains from one sample in a study of shared clonotypes between healthy human individuals. Here immunoSEQ multiplex PCR was the method, and the copy in TCRdb shows in-frame clones only, minus some. The sample lists 450,000 to 500,000 clones; 70% to 80% were seen once. Material: PBMCs. The receptors stem from a woman in her thirties or forties in good health. Some clones in this sample may be carry-over from other donors' samples. CDR3s include the opening cysteine and the closing phenylalanine or tryptophan. The D gene is left open where the match is weak. Rows may omit the clone size; those that give it use once, few, many or a size class.

j_call d_call clone_size v_call cdr3_nt cdr3_aa
TRBJ2-2 - - TRBV10-3 TGTGCCATCAAATGGACCGGGGAGCTGTTTTTT CAIKWTGELFF
TRBJ2-7 TRBD1 once TRBV5-1 TGCGCCAGCAGCTGGGGACAGGGAGGGTCCTACGAGCAGTACTTC CASSWGQGGSYEQYF
TRBJ2-2 - once TRBV7-3 TGTGCCAGCAGCTTTCTGGGGCCCGGCGGGGAGCTGTTTTTT CASSFLGPGGELFF
TRBJ2-5 TRBD2 - TRBV9 TGTGCCAGCACTAGCGGGAACCAAGAGACCCAGTACTTC CASTSGNQETQYF
TRBJ2-5 TRBD2 - TRBV27 TGTGCCAGCAGGCGGGAGTTGGGAGAGACCCAGTACTTC CASRRELGETQYF
TRBJ2-7 - - TRBV29-1 TGCAGCGTTGTAGACGCGACGTCCTACGAGCAGTACTTC CSVVDATSYEQYF
TRBJ2-5 - - TRBV7-8 TGTGCCAGCAGCTTAGTATGGGAGACCCAGTACTTC CASSLVWETQYF
TRBJ2-5 TRBD2 - TRBV15 TGTGCCACCTACCAGGCCAGCGGGAGGGGTGAGACCCAGTACTTC CATYQASGRGETQYF
TRBJ2-4 - - TRBV19 TGTGCCAGTAGTATAAGGATCCGGGACTTTCAGTACTTC CASSIRIRDFQYF
TRBJ2-2 - many TRBV6-4 TGTGCCAGCAGTACGACAGGAGATAACACCGGGGAGCTGTTTTTT CASSTTGDNTGELFF
TRBJ2-5 - - TRBV11-1 TGTGCCAGCAGCTTATCGGGACGCCGAGAGACCCAGTACTTC CASSLSGRRETQYF
TRBJ1-2 - - TRBV30 TGTGCCTGGAGTAGCGGAGGTAGCCCGGTTAACTATGGCTACACCTTC CAWSSGGSPVNYGYTF
TRBJ2-1 - - TRBV5-6 TGTGCCAGCAGCTTGTGGTTTCTCGATGAGCAGTTCTTC CASSLWFLDEQFF
TRBJ2-7 - - TRBV30 TGTGCCCTCCTTACTCCAGGGCCGATGCAGGAGCAGTACTTC CALLTPGPMQEQYF
TRBJ2-1 - - TRBV19 TGTGCCAGTAGTATCAGCGTTTTGGGATACAATGAGCAGTTCTTC CASSISVLGYNEQFF
TRBJ1-2 - - TRBV30 TGTGCCTGGAGCCCCGATGGCCGCTATGGCTACACCTTC CAWSPDGRYGYTF
TRBJ1-3 - - TRBV5-1 TGCGCCAGCAGTCAACAGGGATCTGGAAACACCATATATTTT CASSQQGSGNTIYF
TRBJ2-2 TRBD1 - TRBV6-4 TGTGCCAGCCGTGTTCATGGACAGGCCAACACCGGGGAGCTGTTTTTT CASRVHGQANTGELFF
TRBJ2-7 - - TRBV6-1 TGTGCCAGTAAGAGGACACTCCGAACCTACGAGCAGTACTTC CASKRTLRTYEQYF
TRBJ2-7 TRBD2 - TRBV7-3 TGTGCCAGCAGCTTTGGAGTCCTAGCGGGATTCTCCTACGAGCAGTACTTC CASSFGVLAGFSYEQYF
TRBJ2-3 TRBD1 - TRBV18 TGTGCCAGCTCACCGAGACAGGGAAGCACAGATACGCAGTATTTT CASSPRQGSTDTQYF
TRBJ1-5 - - TRBV19 TGTGCCAGTAATTTGGGGAGTGGGGGGCCCCAGCATTTT CASNLGSGGPQHF
TRBJ1-5 - - TRBV2 TGTGCCAGCAGGGGGGATTCGGGCAATCAGCCCCAGCATTTT CASRGDSGNQPQHF
TRBJ2-1 TRBD1 once TRBV5-1 TGCGCCAGCAGCCCTTCCGGGACAGTTTACAATGAGCAGTTCTTC CASSPSGTVYNEQFF
TRBJ1-1 - - TRBV30 TGTGCCTGGAGTGTCACCCTGGCCACTGAAGCTTTCTTT CAWSVTLATEAFF
TRBJ1-4 - - TRBV15 TGTGCCACCACACCGCGACTTACAACTAATGAAAAACTGTTTTTT CATTPRLTTNEKLFF
TRBJ1-2 - - TRBV5-5 TGTGCCAGCAGCTTGGGCCGGGGAAACTATGGCTACACCTTC CASSLGRGNYGYTF
TRBJ2-3 - - TRBV30 TGTGCCTGGAGGGAGGATTTGGATACGCAGTATTTT CAWREDLDTQYF
TRBJ1-2 TRBD1 few TRBV7-9 TGTGCCAGCAGCACCTCCGACAGGGCCTATGGCTACACCTTC CASSTSDRAYGYTF
TRBJ2-7 TRBD2 - TRBV6-1 TGTGCCAGCAGTGCCGGGACTAGCGGCGACTCCTACGAGCAGTACTTC CASSAGTSGDSYEQYF
TRBJ2-7 - - TRBV5-1 TGCGCCAGCAGCTTGGGTTATGGAGAGGACTACGAGCAGTACTTC CASSLGYGEDYEQYF
TRBJ2-2 TRBD1 - TRBV2 TGTGCCAGCAGTGAACCCACAGGGGAAATCACCGGGGAGCTGTTTTTT CASSEPTGEITGELFF
TRBJ1-3 - - TRBV7-3 TGTGCCAGCAGCTTAACGACGCGCGGAAACACCATATATTTT CASSLTTRGNTIYF
TRBJ2-1 TRBD2 many TRBV5-1 TGCGCCAGCTTGGGGACTAGCGGGAGTATATATGAGCAGTTCTTC CASLGTSGSIYEQFF
TRBJ2-5 - few TRBV6-1 TGTGCCAGCAGTGAAGCCCCTTCCCCGGCCGGAACCCAGTACTTC CASSEAPSPAGTQYF
TRBJ2-3 TRBD2 few TRBV28 TGTGCCAGCAGTTCATCTAGCGGGACTTCCACAGATACGCAGTATTTT CASSSSSGTSTDTQYF
TRBJ2-4 TRBD1 - TRBV7-9 TGTGCCAGCAGCCCGCCCGGGACAGGGCCGTTTCGAACCAAAAACATTCAGTACTTC CASSPPGTGPFRTKNIQYF
TRBJ2-7 - few TRBV6-1 TGTGCCAGCAGTGAAGCGCTTTTAGACAGCTCCTACGAGCAGTACTTC CASSEALLDSSYEQYF
TRBJ2-3 - - TRBV27 TGTGCCAGCAGTCCGTCCACAGATACGCAGTATTTT CASSPSTDTQYF
TRBJ2-3 - - TRBV5-1 TGCGCCAGCAGGGCCTCCCCGGGAGATACGCAGTATTTT CASRASPGDTQYF
TRBJ2-1 - - TRBV5-6 TGTGCCAGCAGCCGGGGGCGGCTAGCGGACAATGAGCAGTTCTTC CASSRGRLADNEQFF
TRBJ2-6 - - TRBV6-6 TGTGCCAGCAGTTACCTAGACTACGCTGGGGCCAACGTCCTGACTTTC CASSYLDYAGANVLTF